Listed below are T cell receptor beta chains from one sample, sequenced in a study of Ad26.COV2.S vaccination and SARS-CoV-2 variants. Profiling relied on immunoSEQ multiplex PCR, and the TCRdb table lists in-frame clones only, not all of them. The data contain approximately 340,000 clones, 80% to 90% of them singletons. The material sequenced was peripheral blood, taken in a trial of Ad26.COV2.S vaccine versus placebo. The receptors shown here come from a person aged 18 to 65 who received the Ad26.COV2.S COVID-19 vaccine or a placebo. The CDR3 runs from the conserved cysteine through the conserved F or W. D genes are given only for firm matches. A clone size is listed for some rows: how often the clone was seen (once, few, many), or a class if it is expanded.

J | D | V | size | DNA | CDR3
TRBJ1-6 | - | TRBV2 | - | TGTGCCAGCAGGGAGCTCGGGGAGCGCGATTCACCCCTCCACTTT | CASRELGERDSPLHF
TRBJ1-6 | TRBD1 | TRBV4-3 | - | TGCGCCAGCAGCCAAGGGGACAGGTCTCGTTCACCCCTCCACTTT | CASSQGDRSRSPLHF
TRBJ2-1 | TRBD2 | TRBV18 | - | TGTGCCAGCTCACCACTAGCGGGGGAGTACAATGAGCAGTTCTTC | CASSPLAGEYNEQFF
TRBJ1-1 | - | TRBV29-1 | - | TGCAGCGTGACTACCGGAGAAGCTTTCTTT | CSVTTGEAFF
TRBJ2-3 | TRBD2 | TRBV20-1 | - | TGCAGTGCTAGTTCCAGCGGGGGGGCCGGAGATACGCAGTATTTT | CSASSSGGAGDTQYF
TRBJ2-4 | TRBD1 | TRBV7-2 | - | TGTGCCAGCAGCCCAAACGGACAGGGCGGTGCCAAAAACATTCAGTACTTC | CASSPNGQGGAKNIQYF
TRBJ1-2 | - | TRBV28 | - | TGTGCCAGCAGTTTAACGGGAGTTGGCTACACCTTC | CASSLTGVGYTF
TRBJ2-2 | - | TRBV2 | - | TGTGCCTGTCACAGGGAGAACACCGGGGAGCTGTTTTTT | CACHRENTGELFF
TRBJ2-5 | - | TRBV12-5 | - | TGTGCTAGTGGTTTGGCCTGGGACTCTCTGCCTGAGACCCAGTACTTC | CASGLAWDSLPETQYF
TRBJ1-3 | TRBD1 | TRBV6-5 | - | TGTGCCAGCAGTTACTCTCCGACAGGGGTTGGAAACACCATATATTTT | CASSYSPTGVGNTIYF
TRBJ2-1 | TRBD2 | TRBV6-5 | - | TGTGCCAGCAGTTACAAAGCGGGGACCTTCCGAGGTGAGCAGTTCTTC | CASSYKAGTFRGEQFF
TRBJ1-5 | - | TRBV7-2 | - | TGTGCCAGCAGCTTAGGGGAGGCGGGATCGGCCCAGCATTTT | CASSLGEAGSAQHF
TRBJ1-2 | - | TRBV20-1 | - | TGCAGTACCCTGTATGGCTACACCTTC | CSTLYGYTF
TRBJ2-7 | - | TRBV3-1/TRBV3-2 | - | TGTGCCAGCAGCCAAGGGCCGGCGGATTACTACGAGCAGTACTTC | CASSQGPADYYEQYF
TRBJ1-2 | TRBD1 | TRBV7-2 | - | TGTGCCAGCAGCTCGACGACAGGGTTCTATGGCTACACCTTC | CASSSTTGFYGYTF
TRBJ2-1 | TRBD2 | TRBV5-4 | - | TGTGCCAGCAGCTGGGGGGGGGATGAGCAGTTCTTC | CASSWGGDEQFF
TRBJ2-1 | TRBD2 | TRBV5-4 | - | TGTGCCAGCAGCCCACAAAGCGGGGCGGCCTACAATGAGCAGTTCTTC | CASSPQSGAAYNEQFF
TRBJ1-5 | - | TRBV27 | few | TGTGCCAGCAGGAAATATAGCAATCAGCCCCAGCATTTT | CASRKYSNQPQHF
TRBJ2-7 | - | TRBV7-2 | - | TGTGCCAGCAGCTTAGGTTACAGGACTAACTACGAGCAGTACTTC | CASSLGYRTNYEQYF
TRBJ1-6 | - | TRBV27 | - | TGTGCCAGCAGTTTTGAGGGCCCCCAGTCACCCCTCCACTTT | CASSFEGPQSPLHF
TRBJ2-2 | TRBD1 | TRBV15 | - | TGTGCCACCAGCAGAGGGGACAGGGTGGCCACCGGGGAGCTGTTTTTT | CATSRGDRVATGELFF
TRBJ2-7 | TRBD2 | TRBV5-1 | - | TGCGCCAGCACCCCGTCCGGACTAGCGGGAGAGTACGAGCAGTACTTC | CASTPSGLAGEYEQYF
TRBJ2-7 | - | TRBV4-3 | - | TGCGCCAGCAGCCAGGGGACACTTTACGAGCAGTACTTC | CASSQGTLYEQYF
TRBJ2-7 | - | TRBV7-9 | - | TGTGCCAGCAGCTTATTTCCCTACGAGCAGTACTTC | CASSLFPYEQYF
TRBJ1-2 | - | TRBV7-2 | - | TGTGCCAGCAGCTTCCGGACAGAAAACTATGGCTACACCTTC | CASSFRTENYGYTF
TRBJ1-5 | - | TRBV5-5 | - | TGTGCCAGCAGCTTGGTTTTGTCGGGGTGGGGGGCCGATCAGCCCCAGCATTTT | CASSLVLSGWGADQPQHF
TRBJ2-1 | TRBD1 | TRBV19 | - | TGTGCCAGTAGTATTAAGGCAGGGGGTTGGAATGAGCAGTTCTTC | CASSIKAGGWNEQFF
TRBJ1-6 | - | TRBV2 | - | TGTGCCAGCAGGCCATGGGACCAAATTAATTCACCCCTCCACTTT | CASRPWDQINSPLHF
TRBJ1-6 | - | TRBV9 | - | TGTGCCAGCAAAGGGACGGCTAATTCACCCCTCCACTTT | CASKGTANSPLHF
TRBJ1-4 | - | TRBV10-3 | - | TGTGCCATCAGTGAGGACGAGACAGCGCGGGATGAAAAACTGTTTTTT | CAISEDETARDEKLFF
TRBJ2-5 | TRBD2 | TRBV7-2 | - | TGTGCCAGCAGCGCCGGGGGGTACCAAGAGACCCAGTACTTC | CASSAGGYQETQYF
TRBJ1-2 | TRBD1 | TRBV25-1 | - | TGTGCCAGCGGACAGGGAAACTATGGCTACACCTTC | CASGQGNYGYTF
TRBJ2-1 | - | TRBV9 | - | TGTGCCAGCAGCGTAGCTGTCGGTTACAATGAGCAGTTCTTC | CASSVAVGYNEQFF
TRBJ2-5 | TRBD2 | TRBV14 | - | TGTGCCAGCAGCCAATGGGGGGGGAAAACGGAGACCCAGTACTTC | CASSQWGGKTETQYF
TRBJ1-4 | TRBD1 | TRBV10-3 | once | TGTGCCATCAGTGCGGAGGGGGCAGGTGAAAAACTGTTTTTT | CAISAEGAGEKLFF
TRBJ1-3 | TRBD1 | TRBV28 | - | TGTGCCAGCAGTACCCCGACAGGGGGTGGAAACACCATATATTTT | CASSTPTGGGNTIYF